Following are 20 T cell receptor beta chains from one sample sequenced in a study of response to subunit inactivated influenza vaccine. TCRdb redid the calling of the RT-PCR reads with MiXCR, one entry per CDR3 protein. The table has about 700,000 distinct CDR3 sequences, approximately 14% seen once; the top ten hold around a tenth. The material sequenced was PBMCs from blood, taken approximately 12 days after vaccination. The receptor set was obtained from a man aged 45-65 years who received an inactivated influenza vaccine.

This clonotype was observed a handful of times. The gene calls are TRBV4-1 and TRBJ1-1, with D maybe TRBD1 (5 bases). The germline V and J ends were trimmed by 4 bases and 1 base, with 13 bases remaining between them. This CDR3 is 15 amino acids long. Germline CDR1 MGHRA, CDR2 YSYEKL. In nucleotides, the CDR3 is TGCGCCAGCAGCCCGACAGAGACCTCGAACACTGAAGCTTTCTTT. It encodes CASSPTETSNTEAFF.

The genes are TRBV5-1 and TRBJ2-4, with 9 bases matching TRBD1. CDR1 and CDR2 from the germline V gene are SGHRS and YFSETQ. The CDR3 has 15 amino acids. The V segment lost 0 bases and the J segment 9 bases; nucleotides outside the gene matches: 7. The CDR3 spells CASSLDRGLYGIQYF. The CDR3 DNA follows: TGCGCCAGCAGCTTGGACAGGGGGCTTTATGGCATTCAGTACTTC.

This clonotype showed up just a few times. The chain has TRBV20-1 and TRBJ2-1; the match to TRBD2 covers 10 bases. The ends lost 5 bases at V and 8 bases at J; junction bases unmatched: 12. The CDR3 is 15 residues long. Germline-derived CDR1 and CDR2 are DFQATT and SNEGSKA (reference sequence). The chain's CDR3 is CSAVLAGGIVDEQFF. As DNA, the CDR3 is TGCAGTGCTGTGTTAGCGGGAGGAATAGTAGATGAGCAGTTCTTC.

The V and J genes are TRBV28 and TRBJ1-2; TRBD1 agrees at 7 bases. The V and J ends lost 1 base and 2 bases, in that order; junction bases with no gene match: 4. This CDR3 has 15 residues. Per germline, CDR1 MDHEN and CDR2 SYDVKM. CDR3 sequence (DNA): TGTGCCAGCAGTTTATCTTCAGGGGGGAACTATGGCTACACCTTC. This codes for CASSLSSGGNYGYTF.

This clonotype has just a few counts. The J gene is TRBJ1-5, the V gene TRBV4-3; D is unclear. The V end was cut by 0 bases, the J end by 7 bases, with 13 bases between. The CDR3 has 15 residues. Looked up from germline, CDR1 is LGHNA and CDR2 is YSLEER. CDR3 coding DNA: TGCGCCAGCAGCCAAGATTTTGGCTCTAGGCAGCCCCAGCATTTT. The encoded protein is CASSQDFGSRQPQHF.

There are a few counts of this clonotype. This sequence joins TRBV30 and TRBJ2-5; D gene unclear. The CDR3 consists of 12 residues. V shed 0 bases and J shed 1 base, with 3 bases lying between them. The germline V gene has CDR1 GTSNPN and CDR2 SVGIG (reference sequence). The CDR3 spells CAWSVAQETQYF. Written as DNA, the CDR3 is TGTGCCTGGAGTGTAGCCCAAGAGACCCAGTACTTC.

The DNA for the CDR3 is TGTGCCAGCAGTTTATCAGGGGTTAGGTCTGGGGCCAACGTCCTGACTTTC. Its protein is CASSLSGVRSGANVLTF. This rearrangement joins TRBV27 to TRBJ2-6; D might be TRBD1 (5 bases). Germline CDR1 reads MNHEY; CDR2 reads SMNVEV (reference sequence). V lost 0 bases to trimming and J lost 1 base, with 10 bases between them. This CDR3 is 17 amino acids long.

This clonotype occurred many times. This chain links TRBV12-3 or TRBV12-4 with TRBJ2-1; D is possibly TRBD1 or TRBD2 (7 bases each). The CDR3 runs to 13 residues. V was pared by 6 bases and J by 16 bases, with 22 bases between. The CDR3 spells CASSTTGEGMFFF. CDR3 nucleotides: TGTGCCAGCAGCACCACAGGGGAGGGGATGTTTTTCTTC.

This clonotype turned up a few times. The chain links TRBV20-1 to TRBJ2-5, with 7 bases matching TRBD1. V lost 1 base and J lost 2; bases outside the gene matches: 4. The CDR3 has 14 amino acids. From germline, CDR1 is DFQATT and CDR2 SNEGSKA (reference sequence). CDR3 in amino acids: CSARGAQGQETQYF. The CDR3 DNA follows: TGCAGTGCTAGAGGGGCACAGGGGCAAGAGACCCAGTACTTC.

This clonotype was seen a few times. The V gene is TRBV5-1, the J gene TRBJ2-7, with D tentatively TRBD1 (6 bases). This CDR3 is built from 14 residues. The V and J ends lost 0 bases and 7 bases respectively, with 14 bases between them. Germline V gene lookup returns CDR1 SGHRS and CDR2 YFSETQ. In nucleotides, the CDR3 is TGCGCCAGCAGCTTGGGAATGGGGGCGAGAGAGCAGTACTTC. It encodes CASSLGMGAREQYF.

The table lists this clonotype with a few counts. The chain uses TRBV15 and TRBJ1-1; D not resolved. V was clipped by 5 bases and J by 1 base, with 20 bases between them. Germline lookup yields CDR1 LNHNV and CDR2 YYDKDF (reference sequence). The CDR3 runs 17 residues. The CDR3 sequence is CATSGRVGGMSNTEAFF. For the CDR3, the DNA is TGTGCCACCAGCGGCCGAGTGGGAGGCATGTCGAACACTGAAGCTTTCTTT.

The chain employs TRBV6-5 and TRBJ2-2; possible D gene TRBD2, 5 bases. The CDR3 loop spans 15 amino acids. The ends were cut back, 2 bases at V and 7 bases at J, with 14 bases in the middle. The germline CDR1 and CDR2 sequences are MNHEY and SVGAGI. The CDR3 nucleotides are TGTGCCAGCAGTTACGTGGGCGTCGGGGACGGGGAGCTGTTTTTT. Protein sequence: CASSYVGVGDGELFF.

The chain has TRBV20-1 and TRBJ2-2; 10 bases line up with TRBD2. The V gene end was trimmed by 1 base and the J gene end by 6 bases; junction bases not matched to a gene: 8. The CDR3 sequence is 16 residues long. Germline CDR1 reads DFQATT; CDR2 reads SNEGSKA (reference sequence). For the CDR3, the DNA is TGCAGTGCTAGAGCAGGAACTAGCGGGATGTCCGGGGAGCTGTTTTTT. Protein sequence: CSARAGTSGMSGELFF.

As for this clonotype: A junction end diverges from the germline sequence, so it may reflect a read error. This chain uses TRBV7-2 with TRBJ2-1, with 12 nucleotides matching TRBD2. The CDR3 covers 16 residues. The germline CDR1 and CDR2 sequences are SGHTA and FQGNSA. CDR3 nucleotide sequence: TGTGCCAGCAGCCCCCCTGGGCTAGCGGGGGGGCGAGTAACCGTCTTC. It codes for CASSPPGLAGGRVTVF.

At least ten counts were recorded for this clonotype. This chain connects TRBV3-1 to TRBJ2-7, with D perhaps TRBD1 (5 bases). The CDR3 covers 14 residues. The V end lost 2 bases, the J end lost 2 bases, and 10 bases lay between the germline ends. CDR1 is LGHDT, CDR2 YNNKEL, per germline (reference sequence). The CDR3 loop is CASSQHTGTYEQYF. Written as DNA, the CDR3 is TGTGCCAGCAGCCAACACACAGGAACCTACGAGCAGTACTTC.

The chain uses TRBV7-9 and TRBJ2-1, with 9 bases that match TRBD1. Trimming at V came to 5 bases and at J to 10 bases, leaving 12 bases not matched to a gene. CDR3 length: 15 amino acids. Germline-derived CDR1 and CDR2 are SEHNR and FQNEAQ (reference sequence). In nucleotides, the CDR3 is TGTGCCAGCAGCGAAACAGGGGGCCTTAGGTGGGAGCAGTTCTTC. It specifies CASSETGGLRWEQFF.

This clonotype was seen a few times. The chain combines TRBV19 with TRBJ1-6; D is unresolved. The V end lost 0 bases, the J end lost 8 bases, and 8 bases lay between the germline ends. The CDR3 contains 14 residues. Germline CDR1 is LNHDA and CDR2 is SQIVND (reference sequence). The CDR3 sequence is CASSIDDGHSPLHF. Here the CDR3 DNA reads TGTGCCAGTAGTATAGACGACGGCCATTCACCCCTCCACTTT.

The gene calls are TRBV20-1 and TRBJ2-2; the D gene is possibly TRBD2 (6 bases). With 3 bases removed from V and 1 base from J, the gap between germline ends came to 12 bases. CDR3 size: 15 residues. Germline V gene data show CDR1 as DFQATT and CDR2 as SNEGSKA (reference sequence). This CDR3 reads CSASPGRLNTGELFF. The CDR3 DNA reads as TGCAGTGCTAGCCCGGGGAGGCTGAACACCGGGGAGCTGTTTTTT.

The chain has TRBV11-2 and TRBJ2-5, with 10 positions matching TRBD2. With V trimmed by 5 bases and J by 5 bases, 14 bases remained unmatched. Looked up from germline, CDR1 is SGHAT and CDR2 is FQNNGV. The CDR3 contains 17 residues. The CDR3 nucleotides are TGTGCCAGCAGCCCCGGGACTAGCGTGCCGCATGGGGAGACCCAGTACTTC. It specifies CASSPGTSVPHGETQYF.

The table lists this clonotype with a few counts. The chain links TRBV10-3 to TRBJ2-7; D is undetermined. The CDR3 sequence is 14 residues long. Looked up from germline, CDR1 is ENHRY and CDR2 is SYGVKD. Between the trimmed V and J ends, which lost 5 bases and 2 bases, there was a span of 13 bases. The CDR3 loop is CAISNKDEAYEQYF. CDR3 nucleotides: TGTGCCATCAGTAATAAGGACGAGGCCTACGAGCAGTACTTC.